These 2 T cell receptor beta chains came from one sample sequenced in a study of cytomegalovirus exposure and HLA in healthy donors (dated 2017 in TCRdb). Library construction relied on the immunoSEQ multiplex PCR assay. For the multiplex PCR, a mixture combining 60 forward primers for TCR Vbeta segments and 13 reverse primers for TCR Jbeta segments was used. What TCRdb holds here is the immuneACCESS table cut down to in-frame rearrangements. Part of the clones is not present; checked against another copy, under half of the missing clones reflect an unresolved V gene, and the others are unexplained. This sample lists some 41,000 clones; 51% were detected once. Around 6% of the sample is taken by the ten largest. Specimen: PBMCs. The receptors come from a man aged 60 to 69 in good health and CMV-seronegative.

There are a few counts of this clone. The chain recombines TRBV6-6 with TRBJ1-2, with TRBD1 matching over 7 bases. The germline gives CDR1 MNHNY, CDR2 SVGAGI (reference sequence). CDR3 length equals 14 residues. Trimming at V came to 5 bases and at J to 4 bases, leaving 7 bases not matched to a gene. CDR3 DNA sequence: TGTGCCAGCAGTAGACAGGGAACCATCTATGGCTACACCTTC. Residues: CASSRQGTIYGYTF.

The J gene is TRBJ1-1, the V gene TRBV25-1; TRBD1 is a possible D gene (6 bases). Trimming cost V 6 bases and J 11 bases, with 13 bases left between them. CDR1 MGHDK and CDR2 SYGVNS come from the germline V gene. The CDR3 has 11 residues. Here the CDR3 reads CASSHRAEAFF. The CDR3 DNA is TGTGCCAGCAGCCACAGGGCGGAGGCTTTCTTT.